One sample yielded the 15 T cell receptor beta chains listed below, sequenced in a study of T cells after yellow fever vaccination. TCRdb called the 5' RACE reads again in MiXCR, with one record for every CDR3 protein. The repertoire holds about 340,000 distinct CDR3 sequences, 8.7% seen once, with around 17% in the top ten. The source material was PBMCs, sampled on the day of the first yellow fever vaccination. The source is a man in his late teens or twenties who received the YFV17D yellow fever vaccine.

This clonotype was counted many times. The chain uses TRBV20-1 and TRBJ2-3, with 12 bases that match TRBD2. V gave up 5 bases and J gave up 2 bases; unmatched junction bases: 14. The germline gives CDR1 DFQATT, CDR2 SNEGSKA (reference sequence). This CDR3 contains 18 residues. CDR3 protein: CSAYELAGGLGVTDTQYF. The CDR3 nucleotides read TGCAGTGCTTACGAACTAGCGGGGGGTTTGGGGGTCACAGATACGCAGTATTTT.

V usage is TRBV6-5 and J usage is TRBJ1-1; no reliable D call. Trimming shortened V by 0 bases and J by 0 bases, and 14 bases separated the two germline ends. This CDR3 region has 17 residues. Germline V gene lookup returns CDR1 MNHEY and CDR2 SVGAGI. The CDR3 is CASSYSVRQRMNTEAFF. The CDR3 coding sequence is TGTGCCAGCAGTTACTCGGTGCGCCAGAGAATGAACACTGAAGCTTTCTTT.

The chain uses TRBV27 and TRBJ2-3; tentatively, D is TRBD1 or TRBD2 (5 bases each). V shed 6 bases and J shed 2 bases, with 12 bases lying between them. Germline values: CDR1 MNHEY, CDR2 SMNVEV (reference sequence). The CDR3 sequence is 14 residues long. The CDR3 sequence is CASRRTGLTDTQYF. The CDR3, as DNA: TGTGCCAGCAGGCGTACGGGGCTCACAGATACGCAGTATTTT.

This clonotype was found a few times. The V gene is TRBV6-1, the J gene TRBJ1-6; possible D gene TRBD1, 5 bases. V shed 8 bases and J shed 7 bases, with 15 bases lying between them. This CDR3 contains 14 residues. CDR1 MNHNS and CDR2 SASEGT come from the germline V gene. CDR3 in DNA: TGTGCCAGCCACAGGCAGGAGGGGAATTCACCCCTCCACTTT. Protein product: CASHRQEGNSPLHF.

The rearrangement uses TRBV7-3 and TRBJ1-3, with D tentatively TRBD1 (6 bases). V lost 2 bases and J 2 bases, leaving 16 bases between the germline ends. Germline V gene data show CDR1 as SGHTA and CDR2 as FQGTGA. The CDR3 has 17 amino acids. CDR3 DNA sequence: TGTGCCAGCAGCTTACGGCCAGGGGAAGTGCCTGGAAACACCATATATTTT. It translates to CASSLRPGEVPGNTIYF.

The V gene is TRBV20-1, the J gene TRBJ2-1; D gene uncertain. The CDR3 extends over 13 amino acids. V was cut by 5 bases and J by 0 bases, with 8 bases left in between. The germline gives CDR1 DFQATT, CDR2 SNEGSKA (reference sequence). The CDR3 sequence is CSASSYSYNEQFF. CDR3 DNA sequence: TGCAGTGCTTCCTCTTACTCCTACAATGAGCAGTTCTTC.

This chain connects TRBV27 to TRBJ2-1; 9 bases fit TRBD1. CDR1 MNHEY and CDR2 SMNVEV come from the germline V gene (reference sequence). There are 14 residues in the CDR3. Trimming at V came to 5 bases and at J to 4 bases, leaving 3 bases not matched to a gene. The CDR3 is CASSPGTGYNEQFF. The CDR3 DNA reads TGTGCCAGCAGTCCCGGGACAGGGTACAATGAGCAGTTCTTC.

A few counts support this clonotype. The chain joins TRBV7-8 to TRBJ2-2; tentative D call: TRBD1 (6 bases). With 1 base removed from V and 13 bases from J, the gap between germline ends came to 13 bases. The CDR3 is 13 amino acids. CDR1 is SGHVS, CDR2 FQNEAQ, per germline. The CDR3: CASSLVQGTGLFF. For the CDR3, the DNA is TGTGCCAGCAGCTTAGTGCAGGGGACCGGGCTGTTTTTT.

V usage is TRBV15 and J usage is TRBJ2-7, with 10 positions matching TRBD1. After removal of 2 bases from V and 7 bases from J, the junction contained 8 bases not matched to a gene. This CDR3 is 15 amino acids long. The germline V gene has CDR1 LNHNV and CDR2 YYDKDF (reference sequence). CDR3: CATSRQADRGGEQYF. The CDR3 DNA follows: TGTGCCACCAGCAGACAAGCGGACAGGGGGGGGGAGCAGTACTTC. Full variable domain (outside the CDR3, taken from reference TRBV15 and TRBJ2-7): DAMVIQNPRYQVTQFGKPVTLSCSQTLNHNVMYWYQQKSSQAPKLLFHYYDKDFNNEADTPDNFQSRRPNTSFCFLDIRSPGLGDTAMYLCATSRQADRGGEQYFGPGTRLTVT.

The gene calls are TRBV9 and TRBJ2-2; perhaps TRBD1 as D (5 bases). Germline values: CDR1 SGDLS, CDR2 YYNGEE. The V end lost 3 bases, the J end lost 7 bases, and 10 bases lay between the germline ends. This CDR3 comprises 13 residues. The CDR3 DNA follows: TGTGCCAGCAGCGAATCAGGGCACGGGGAGCTGTTTTTT. It translates to CASSESGHGELFF.

There are a few counts of this clonotype. The conserved phenylalanine or tryptophan normally closing the CDR3 is absent here, so this likely arose from a read error. V usage is TRBV11-2 and J usage is TRBJ2-1; 12 bases match TRBD2. V shed 2 bases, J shed 8 bases, and the junction held 13 bases outside the gene matches. The CDR3 runs 18 residues. Per germline, CDR1 SGHAT and CDR2 FQNNGV. The CDR3 is CASSLQTGLAGIGYEQFS. CDR3 sequence (DNA): TGTGCCAGCAGCTTACAAACCGGACTAGCGGGGATTGGGTATGAGCAGTTCTCC.

The gene calls are TRBV20-1 and TRBJ2-3; no definite D call. V was cut by 2 bases and J by 2 bases, with 11 bases left in between. Germline CDR1 is DFQATT and CDR2 is SNEGSKA (reference sequence). The CDR3 contains 14 residues. The CDR3 is CSARIGSSTDTQYF. The CDR3 region has the DNA TGCAGTGCTAGAATAGGGTCCTCCACAGATACGCAGTATTTT.

This clonotype was observed a handful of times. This chain joins TRBV28 and TRBJ1-2, with 8 bases that match TRBD1. The CDR3 totals 19 residues. Germline lookup yields CDR1 MDHEN and CDR2 SYDVKM. Trimming at V came to 1 base and at J to 1 base, leaving 14 bases not matched to a gene. The CDR3 loop is CASSLSGRGRGPRNYGYTF. CDR3 in DNA: TGTGCCAGCAGTTTATCGGGGCGGGGCAGGGGGCCTCGTAACTATGGCTACACCTTC.

The chain uses TRBV18 and TRBJ2-7; TRBD1 might be the D (5 bases). The V and J ends lost 2 bases and 4 bases respectively, with 9 bases between them. This CDR3 contains 13 residues. Germline CDR1 KGHSH, CDR2 LQKENI. DNA of the CDR3: TGTGCCAGCTCACCAAGGCAGGGTTACGAGCAGTACGTC. Translation gives CASSPRQGYEQYV.

This clonotype was observed a handful of times. V and J are TRBV6-5 and TRBJ2-3, with a weak D call TRBD2 (5 bases). Looked up from germline, CDR1 is MNHEY and CDR2 is SVGAGI. CDR3 length: 13 amino acids. V lost 0 bases and J lost 7, with 8 bases in between. CDR3 sequence reads: CASSYSRGYTQYF. In DNA, the CDR3 is TGTGCCAGCAGTTACTCGAGAGGGTATACGCAGTATTTT.